This T cell receptor beta chain was documented in a study of blood T cell repertoires in COVID-19. V gave up 4 bases and J gave up 6 bases, with 12 bases separating them. This CDR3 spans 14 amino acids. Germline V gene lookup returns CDR1 SNHLY and CDR2 FYNNEI. Clones were read by immunoSEQ multiplex PCR, and TCRdb kept only the in-frame ones, dropping some. The repertoire holds 150,000 to 180,000 clones, roughly nine tenths seen once, with 0.55% in the top ten. What was sequenced was peripheral blood. This TCR was recovered from a man in his fifties or sixties with acute or convalescent COVID-19. The genes are TRBV2 and TRBJ2-2, with a tentative D call TRBD1 (6 bases). The CDR3 is CASSVQGFAGELFF. The CDR3 DNA reads TGTGCCAGCAGTGTACAGGGTTTCGCCGGGGAGCTGTTTTTT.